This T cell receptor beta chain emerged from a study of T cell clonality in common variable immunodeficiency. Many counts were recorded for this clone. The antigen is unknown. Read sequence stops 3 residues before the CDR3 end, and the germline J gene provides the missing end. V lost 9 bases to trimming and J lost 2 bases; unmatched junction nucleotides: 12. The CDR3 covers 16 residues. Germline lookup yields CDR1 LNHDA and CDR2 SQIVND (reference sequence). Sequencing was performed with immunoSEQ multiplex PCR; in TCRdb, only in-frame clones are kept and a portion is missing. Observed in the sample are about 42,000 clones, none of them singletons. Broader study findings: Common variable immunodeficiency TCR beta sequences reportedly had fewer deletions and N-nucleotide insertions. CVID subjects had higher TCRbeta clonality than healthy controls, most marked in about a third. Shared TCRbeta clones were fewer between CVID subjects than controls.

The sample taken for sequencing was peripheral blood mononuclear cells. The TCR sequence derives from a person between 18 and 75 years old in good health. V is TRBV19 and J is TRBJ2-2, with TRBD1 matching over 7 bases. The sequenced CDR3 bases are TGTGCCAGCTATCCCTCGAGACAGGGAAACACCGGGGAG. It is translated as CASYPSRQGNTGE. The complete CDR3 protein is CASYPSRQGNTGELFF.